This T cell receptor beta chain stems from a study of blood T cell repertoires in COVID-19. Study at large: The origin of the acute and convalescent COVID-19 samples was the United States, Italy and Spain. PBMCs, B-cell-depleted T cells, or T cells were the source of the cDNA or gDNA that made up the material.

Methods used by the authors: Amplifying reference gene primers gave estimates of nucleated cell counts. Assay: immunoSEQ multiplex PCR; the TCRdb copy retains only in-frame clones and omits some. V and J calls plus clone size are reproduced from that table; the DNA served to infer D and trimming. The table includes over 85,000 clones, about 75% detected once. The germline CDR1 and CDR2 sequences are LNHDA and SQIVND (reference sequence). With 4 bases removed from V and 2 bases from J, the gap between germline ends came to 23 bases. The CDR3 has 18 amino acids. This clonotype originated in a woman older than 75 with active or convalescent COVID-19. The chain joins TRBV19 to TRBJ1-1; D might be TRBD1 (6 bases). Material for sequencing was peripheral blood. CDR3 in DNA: TGTGCCAGTAGTAACGTCCGGGACACCGGCCCAATTAACACTGAAGCTTTCTTT. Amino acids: CASSNVRDTGPINTEAFF.